Included here is one T cell receptor (beta chain) sequence, with context. The antigen remains unidentified. The junction does not match germline at one end; this may be a read error. The record originates from a study of T cell repertoires in cytomegalovirus infection. The study, taken as a whole, reports: Summed public TCR beta family frequency identified CMV carriers bearing the relevant HLA.

TCRdb reprocessed the reads via MiXCR and lists one record per CDR3 protein. The data show about 770,000 distinct CDR3 sequences, with 29% seen just once and around 13% held by the top ten. The V gene's germline CDR1 is MGHRA and CDR2 YSYEKL. The CDR3 has 17 amino acids. This chain joins TRBV4-1 and TRBJ2-1; 10 bases map to TRBD2. The sample consisted of cultured CD8+ T cells from PBMCs, taken from culture after CMV antigen stimulation. The TCR comes from a human donor in good health (CMV status not recorded). Some clones in this sample may be carry-over from other donors' samples. The CDR3 bases are TGTGCCAGCAGCCAAGATTCTAGCGGGGGCCTACCGAATGAGCAGTTCTTC. It specifies CASSQDSSGGLPNEQFF.